Reported below is one T cell receptor (beta chain). Its specificity is not known. The CDR3 sequence is 13 residues long. V lost 7 bases, J lost 4 bases, and 5 bases stayed unmatched. Germline CDR1 is LNHDA and CDR2 is SQIVND (reference sequence). This sample was included in a study of Graves' ophthalmopathy and Graves' hyperthyroidism. Study in general: Investigators collected peripheral blood at initial diagnosis, before any treatment was given. Study-wide results and caveats: Ophthalmopathy progression cases were predicted by the model with about 70% sensitivity and 72.22% specificity.

The sequenced template was RNA, covering the TCR beta CDR3 region. RT-PCR in the first round used HTBI primers; a second-round multiplex PCR followed. Each CDR3 protein gets one entry after TCRdb re-called the multiplex PCR reads with MiXCR. Among 620,000 or so distinct CDR3 sequences listed, 22% were seen once. The authors used Ficoll-Paque density gradient centrifugation to separate PBMCs. The input was roughly 9.3 ml of fresh peripheral blood. The chain has TRBV19 and TRBJ2-5, with TRBD2 matching 8 bases. The sequence came from a woman aged 18 to 35 with stable Graves' hyperthyroidism. Some clones in this sample may be carry-over from other donors' samples. The sequencing sample was made of peripheral blood. The CDR3 nucleotides are TGTGCCAGTAACGACGGACTAGCAGAGACCCAGTACTTC. Its protein is CASNDGLAETQYF.